The 28 T cell receptor beta chains listed next were all sequenced from one sample in a study of spatial heterogeneity in lung cancer. Regarding time point: sample taken at primary tumor resection. Unsorted whole RNA samples from tumor, nontumor lung or frozen PBMC were sequenced. TCRdb recomputed calls from the 5' RACE reads with MiXCR, one row per CDR3 protein. Of thousands of distinct CDR3 sequences listed, roughly 5.9% were seen once; the top ten hold around 39%. The source was PBMCs, collected at surgery. The receptors here all came from a male donor with early-stage non-small cell lung cancer.

This clonotype was recorded many times. In DNA form, the CDR3 reads TGTGCCAGCAGCTTACAGTGGGTCTCGCGCGCAGATACGCAGTATTTT. Translated: CASSLQWVSRADTQYF. The chain couples TRBV7-9 to TRBJ2-3; no clear D. V lost 2 bases to trimming and J lost 4 bases, with 16 bases between them. The CDR3 contains 16 residues. Germline V lookup: CDR1 SEHNR, CDR2 FQNEAQ (reference sequence). The full variable domain, completed using reference TRBV7-9 and TRBJ2-3, is DTGVSQNPRHKITKRGQNVTFRCDPISEHNRLYWYRQTLGQGPEFLTYFQNEAQLEKSRLLSDRFSAERPKGSFSTLEIQRTEQGDSAMYLCASSLQWVSRADTQYFGPGTRLTVL.

The chain joins TRBV4-3 to TRBJ2-3; a weak D match, TRBD2 (6 bases). The V gene lost 0 bases and the J gene lost 0 bases, with 10 bases spanning the gap. Germline V gene sequence: CDR1 LGHNA, CDR2 YSLEER. This CDR3 contains 16 residues. The CDR3 DNA reads TGCGCCAGCAGCCAAGAACTAGCAGCTAGCACAGATACGCAGTATTTT. It is translated as CASSQELAASTDTQYF.

This clonotype was detected many times. V gene TRBV7-2 combines with J gene TRBJ2-1; possible D gene TRBD1, 6 bases. Trimming stripped 5 bases from V and 6 bases from J, with 11 bases between. The CDR3 contains 13 residues. CDR1 SGHTA and CDR2 FQGNSA come from the germline V gene. The CDR3 DNA is TGTGCCAGCAGCCTAAACAGGGTCAATGAGCAGTTCTTC. This sequence encodes CASSLNRVNEQFF.

The table lists this clonotype with many counts. The chain couples TRBV5-1 to TRBJ2-3; 10 bases align to TRBD1. With V trimmed by 2 bases and J by 5 bases, 11 bases remained unmatched. Germline CDR1 reads SGHRS; CDR2 reads YFSETQ. This CDR3 has 17 residues. In DNA, the CDR3 is TGCGCCAGCAGCTTCCAGGCCGGGACAGGGGCCGGAGATACGCAGTATTTT. Protein product: CASSFQAGTGAGDTQYF.

Many counts were recorded for this clonotype. The rearrangement links TRBV5-5 to TRBJ2-3; 7 bases line up with TRBD1. Germline V gene lookup returns CDR1 SGHKS and CDR2 YYEKEE (reference sequence). The V gene end was trimmed by 1 base and the J gene end by 0 bases; junction bases not matched to a gene: 5. This CDR3 is 16 amino acids long. CDR3 in DNA: TGTGCCAGCAGCTTGCGAGGGACAGCTAGCACAGATACGCAGTATTTT. Translated, it gives CASSLRGTASTDTQYF.

This clonotype was picked up a small number of times. The chain couples TRBV5-1 to TRBJ2-1; TRBD1 matches at 12 bases. CDR1 and CDR2 from the germline V gene are SGHRS and YFSETQ. The CDR3 consists of 16 residues. V lost 3 bases and J lost 7; bases outside the gene matches: 8. This CDR3 is CASSSGQGAPSNEQFF. The DNA of the CDR3 is TGCGCCAGCAGCTCGGGACAGGGGGCGCCGAGTAATGAGCAGTTCTTC.

In its sample, this clonotype was seen many times. The chain links TRBV4-1 to TRBJ2-7, with 8 bases lining up with TRBD1. The J segment lost 10 bases and the V segment lost 4 bases, leaving 12 bases of the junction unmatched. The CDR3 sequence is 14 residues long. Germline lookup yields CDR1 MGHRA and CDR2 YSYEKL. As DNA, the CDR3 is TGCGCCAGCAGCCCTGGACAGGGCAGGTCCCCACAGTACTTC. Its protein product is CASSPGQGRSPQYF.

The chain uses TRBV11-2 and TRBJ2-4; TRBD2 matches 8 bases. Germline V gene data show CDR1 as SGHAT and CDR2 as FQNNGV. The CDR3 runs to 17 residues. V gave up 5 bases and J gave up 1 base; unmatched junction bases: 10. As DNA, the CDR3 is TGTGCCAGCAGCCCACGAGGGGGACTAGGGGCCAAAAACATTCAGTACTTC. Encoded protein: CASSPRGGLGAKNIQYF.

This clonotype has ten or more counts. The chain combines TRBV27 with TRBJ2-5; weak D call: TRBD1 (5 bases). Trimming took off 0 bases at V and 0 bases at J, with 8 bases between the two ends. The germline gives CDR1 MNHEY, CDR2 SMNVEV (reference sequence). The CDR3 consists of 15 residues. The CDR3 DNA is TGTGCCAGCAGTTTATCCTGGGGCCACCAAGAGACCCAGTACTTC. Translated: CASSLSWGHQETQYF.

J is TRBJ2-7 and V is TRBV25-1, with 11 bases aligning to TRBD2. V lost 5 bases to trimming and J lost 2 bases; unmatched junction nucleotides: 5. Germline CDR1 reads MGHDK; CDR2 reads SYGVNS. CDR3 length equals 15 residues. The CDR3 region is CASSHGTSGAYEQYF. Written as DNA, the CDR3 is TGTGCCAGCAGTCACGGGACTAGCGGTGCCTACGAGCAGTACTTC.

This clonotype has at least ten counts. This chain joins TRBV14 and TRBJ2-1; 8 bases fit TRBD2. Trimming cost V 8 bases and J 5 bases; bases outside gene matches: 2. This CDR3 has 12 amino acids. From germline, CDR1 is SGHDN and CDR2 FVKESK. This CDR3 is CASGSGNNEQFF. The CDR3 bases are TGTGCCAGCGGTAGCGGGAACAATGAGCAGTTCTTC.

This clonotype is labeled as medium-sized. The rearrangement joins TRBV7-6 to TRBJ2-7, with D perhaps TRBD2 (5 bases). Trimming took 5 bases from V and 4 from J, leaving 12 bases between them. CDR1 is SGHVS and CDR2 is FNYEAQ in the germline V gene. This CDR3 is built from 13 residues. The CDR3 DNA reads as TGTGCCAGCAGCGTAGGACTGGGGTACGAGCAGTACTTC. As protein: CASSVGLGYEQYF.

In its sample, this clonotype was seen many times. In DNA, the CDR3 is TGTGCCAGCAGCCAACTGGGGGGGCTTTGGTTCTTC. It translates to CASSQLGGLWFF. This chain connects TRBV3-1 to TRBJ2-1; tentatively, D is TRBD2 (7 bases). Germline V CDR1 and CDR2: LGHDT, YNNKEL (reference sequence). The CDR3 is 12 amino acids. The V gene lost 2 bases and the J gene lost 15 bases, with 14 bases spanning the gap.

This clonotype was recorded at least ten times. The rearrangement links TRBV20-1 to TRBJ2-7; TRBD1 is a possible D gene (6 bases). This CDR3 contains 12 residues. Germline V lookup: CDR1 DFQATT, CDR2 SNEGSKA (reference sequence). The V end lost 6 bases, the J end lost 5 bases, and 14 bases lay between the germline ends. In DNA form, the CDR3 reads TGCAGTGCCAGGGGCGGTGAGCACGAGCAGTACTTC. This codes for CSARGGEHEQYF.

This clonotype was observed at least ten times. The rearrangement links TRBV19 to TRBJ1-5; D gene unclear. Germline lookup yields CDR1 LNHDA and CDR2 SQIVND (reference sequence). Trimming shortened V by 0 bases and J by 4 bases, and 13 bases separated the two germline ends. This CDR3 contains 16 residues. The CDR3 protein is CASSIDLGSSNQPQHF. The CDR3 coding sequence is TGTGCCAGTAGTATAGACCTGGGCAGTTCGAATCAGCCCCAGCATTTT.

There are many counts of this clonotype. CDR3 amino acids: CASPRQGNTEAFF. CDR3 bases: TGTGCCAGCCCTAGACAGGGGAACACTGAAGCTTTCTTT. The rearrangement joins TRBV6-6 to TRBJ1-1; 7 bases align to TRBD1. This CDR3 comprises 13 residues. In germline, CDR1 is MNHNY, CDR2 SVGAGI (reference sequence). Trimming at V came to 8 bases and at J to 1 base, leaving 4 bases not matched to a gene.

The chain uses TRBV20-1 and TRBJ2-1, with TRBD1 identical over 8 bases. The germline gives CDR1 DFQATT, CDR2 SNEGSKA (reference sequence). The length of the CDR3 is 13 residues. V trimming: 3 bases; J trimming: 9 bases; junction bases outside the gene matches: 7. CDR3 in DNA: TGCAGTGCTAGCAAGACAGGGGTTGGTGAGCAGTTCTTC. Translating gives CSASKTGVGEQFF.

The chain carries TRBV7-3 and TRBJ2-1; no clear D gene. Per germline, CDR1 SGHTA and CDR2 FQGTGA. Trimming pared 1 base from V and 0 bases from J, leaving 7 bases between. This CDR3 has 15 residues. The DNA for the CDR3 is TGTGCCAGCAGCTTAATCCCGAGCTCCTACAATGAGCAGTTCTTC. It codes for CASSLIPSSYNEQFF.

This clonotype has ten or more counts. The chain links TRBV5-1 to TRBJ1-1; unclear D gene. Germline V CDR1 and CDR2: SGHRS, YFSETQ. The CDR3 runs 11 residues. V was cut by 0 bases and J by 3 bases, with 0 bases left in between. In DNA form, the CDR3 reads TGCGCCAGCAGCTTGGACACTGAAGCTTTCTTT. Protein product: CASSLDTEAFF.

This clonotype occurred many times. The V gene is TRBV5-1, the J gene TRBJ1-3; no clear D. The CDR3 has 15 residues. Germline V lookup: CDR1 SGHRS, CDR2 YFSETQ. With 0 bases removed from V and 0 bases from J, the gap between germline ends came to 7 bases. CDR3 sequence reads: CASSLAESSGNTIYF. In DNA form, the CDR3 reads TGCGCCAGCAGCTTGGCGGAAAGCTCTGGAAACACCATATATTTT.

By frequency in the sample, this clonotype is medium-sized. The chain is built from TRBV19 and TRBJ2-1; 10 bases are a match to TRBD2. Germline assignment: CDR1 LNHDA and CDR2 SQIVND (reference sequence). CDR3 length: 17 amino acids. The V gene end was trimmed by 8 bases and the J gene end by 6 bases; junction bases not matched to a gene: 16. CDR3 sequence reads: CASQGLWASGSGNEQFF. CDR3 DNA sequence: TGTGCCAGTCAGGGTTTATGGGCTAGCGGGAGTGGCAATGAGCAGTTCTTC.

This clonotype was recorded many times. The chain recombines TRBV10-3 with TRBJ2-1, with D hard to call. Germline CDR1 reads ENHRY; CDR2 reads SYGVKD. The CDR3 consists of 13 residues. V was clipped by 7 bases and J by 7 bases, with 14 bases between them. For the CDR3, the DNA is TGTGCCATCAAAATGCCCCCGGAAAATGAGCAGTTCTTC. Translation: CAIKMPPENEQFF.

This clonotype has at least ten counts. The V call is TRBV27, the J call TRBJ1-5; D call uncertain. Trimming removed 6 bases at V and 3 bases at J, with 12 bases between. This CDR3 region has 14 residues. Germline-derived CDR1 and CDR2 are MNHEY and SMNVEV (reference sequence). DNA for the CDR3: TGTGCCAGCAGCATAACCATTACCAATCAGCCCCAGCATTTT. Translated: CASSITITNQPQHF.

This clonotype was observed a handful of times. The V gene is TRBV19, the J gene TRBJ2-1, with D unclear. From germline, CDR1 is LNHDA and CDR2 SQIVND (reference sequence). The CDR3 is made up of 15 amino acids. V was clipped by 1 base and J by 7 bases, with 14 bases between them. The CDR3 coding sequence is TGTGCCAGTAGTATAGGGCTATTCAATTGGAATGAGCAGTTCTTC. This translates into CASSIGLFNWNEQFF.

This clonotype was seen repeatedly, ten times or more. The chain has TRBV5-1 and TRBJ2-7; D possibly corresponds to TRBD1 (6 bases). Trimming took off 0 bases at V and 0 bases at J, with 7 bases between the two ends. CDR3 size: 14 residues. The V gene's germline CDR1 is SGHRS and CDR2 YFSETQ. The DNA for the CDR3 is TGCGCCAGCAGCTTGGAGGACAGCTCCTACGAGCAGTACTTC. Its translation: CASSLEDSSYEQYF.

This clonotype was counted ten times or more. This chain joins TRBV7-2 and TRBJ2-1, with D maybe TRBD2 (5 bases). Germline CDR1 reads SGHTA; CDR2 reads FQGNSA. The CDR3 contains 13 residues. V lost 5 bases and J lost 5, with 10 bases in between. The CDR3 sequence: CASSLDGNNEQFF. As DNA, the CDR3 is TGTGCCAGCAGCCTGGACGGGAACAATGAGCAGTTCTTC. The entire variable domain, with the rest obtained from reference TRBV7-2 and TRBJ2-1, is as follows: GAGVSQSPSNKVTEKGKDVELRCDPISGHTALYWYRQSLGQGLEFLIYFQGNSAPDKSGLPSDRFSAERTGGSVSTLTIQRTQQEDSAVYLCASSLDGNNEQFFGPGTRLTVL.

This clonotype has a count of ten or more. The chain couples TRBV6-2 or TRBV6-3 to TRBJ2-1, with 11 nucleotides matching TRBD2. V was pared by 6 bases and J by 4 bases, with 5 bases of the junction left unmatched. Germline CDR1 reads MNHEY; CDR2 reads SVGEGT. The CDR3 spans 15 residues. The CDR3 loop is CASSPLAGGYNEQFF. The CDR3 DNA sequence: TGTGCCAGCAGCCCTCTAGCGGGGGGTTACAATGAGCAGTTCTTC.

This clonotype has ten or more counts. The chain joins TRBV29-1 to TRBJ1-2, with 9 bases that match TRBD1. The CDR3 totals 13 residues. Germline V gene data show CDR1 as SQVTM and CDR2 as ANQGSEA. J was trimmed by 9 bases and V by 2 bases; bases with no gene match: 7. The CDR3 DNA is TGCAGCGTTGAATCGACAGGGGGTCGCAGCTACACCTTC. Protein product: CSVESTGGRSYTF.